This passage covers 2 T cell receptor beta chains from one sample sequenced in a study of CD8+ T cells in alopecia areata. Treatment: oral pan-JAK inhibitor, 5-10 mg twice daily. Isolated RNA was reverse transcribed into cDNA used as the sequencing template. Using immunoSEQ multiplex PCR, the repertoire was profiled, and TCRdb retains in-frame clones only, with some absent. In the table there are hundreds of thousands of clones, more than 55% of which are singletons. Specimen: CD4+ T cells sorted from blood, collected at week 44, from a patient treated with tofacitinib. The receptors originated from a human donor with alopecia areata.

The rearrangement links TRBV29-1 to TRBJ1-2, with D tentatively TRBD1 (6 bases). CDR1 is SQVTM and CDR2 is ANQGSEA in the germline V gene. This CDR3 region has 13 residues. Between the trimmed V and J ends, which lost 3 bases and 4 bases, there was a span of 12 bases. CDR3: CSVDQGLGYGYTF. For the CDR3, the DNA is TGCAGCGTTGATCAGGGGCTCGGCTATGGCTACACCTTC.

V gene TRBV6-5 combines with J gene TRBJ1-5; TRBD1 might be the D (5 bases). Trimming removed 4 bases at V and 1 base at J, with 8 bases between. CDR1 is MNHEY, CDR2 SVGAGI, per germline. The CDR3 sequence is 14 residues long. Written as DNA, the CDR3 is TGTGCCAGCAGTTTACGGGACAGCAATCAGCCCCAGCATTTT. It specifies CASSLRDSNQPQHF.